The 20 T cell receptor beta chains in this list originate from one sample, sequenced in a study of T-cell reconstitution after alpha-beta-depleted transplantation in children. This sample's TCRbeta library carried unique molecular identifier barcodes. TCRdb re-called the PCR reads with MiXCR, one entry per CDR3 protein. The sample holds about 600,000 distinct CDR3 sequences, 10% to 15% seen once. This specimen consisted of PBMCs, mostly from graft donor cells, obtained 360 days after TCRalphabeta/CD19-depleted stem cell transplant. These receptors were collected from a male patient aged 10-17 years who had a stem cell transplant for acute myeloid leukemia, so the T cells may come from the graft donor.

This clonotype was detected many times. The V and J genes are TRBV25-1 and TRBJ2-7; D is undetermined. V lost 1 base and J lost 9, with 13 bases in between. The CDR3 consists of 13 residues. Germline values: CDR1 MGHDK, CDR2 SYGVNS. The CDR3 sequence is CASSESKDWTQYF. As DNA, the CDR3 is TGTGCCAGCAGTGAATCAAAGGATTGGACGCAGTACTTC.

This clonotype was found many times. The rearrangement joins TRBV9 to TRBJ2-1, with unresolved D. The CDR3 totals 15 residues. The V and J ends lost 4 bases and 0 bases respectively, with 11 bases between them. From germline, CDR1 is SGDLS and CDR2 YYNGEE. The CDR3, as DNA: TGTGCCAGCAGCTCCAAACTGAGCTCCTACAATGAGCAGTTCTTC. It specifies CASSSKLSSYNEQFF.

This clonotype appeared a few times. V is TRBV20-1 and J is TRBJ2-1; D not resolved. The CDR3 runs 14 residues. The V and J ends lost 0 bases and 8 bases respectively, with 14 bases between them. Germline V lookup: CDR1 DFQATT, CDR2 SNEGSKA (reference sequence). Here the CDR3 reads CSARDGGRVYEQFF. CDR3 bases: TGCAGTGCTAGAGATGGCGGACGGGTATATGAGCAGTTCTTC.

This clonotype was detected a few times. V usage is TRBV4-3 and J usage is TRBJ2-7; 12 nucleotides align to TRBD2. The CDR3 extends over 16 amino acids. The J segment lost 6 bases and the V segment lost 4 bases, leaving 10 bases of the junction unmatched. CDR1 and CDR2 from the germline V gene are LGHNA and YSLEER. Here the CDR3 reads CASSPKAGLAGREQYF. For the CDR3, the DNA is TGCGCCAGCAGCCCCAAAGCTGGACTAGCGGGACGCGAGCAGTACTTC.

The genes are TRBV9 and TRBJ1-5; 8 bases map to TRBD1. The trim removed 2 bases at V and 2 bases at J, leaving 3 bases unmatched. Germline V CDR1 and CDR2: SGDLS, YYNGEE. The CDR3 loop spans 15 amino acids. The CDR3 loop reads CASSVGGQGNQPQHF. The CDR3 DNA reads as TGTGCCAGCAGCGTCGGGGGACAGGGCAATCAGCCCCAGCATTTT.

Comments on this clonotype: This may come from a read error, since a much larger clone is one base off. The conserved final phenylalanine or tryptophan is absent from the CDR3, which likely points to a read error. V usage is TRBV29-1 and J usage is TRBJ2-3; 11 nucleotides align to TRBD2. With V trimmed by 6 bases and J by 1 base, 6 bases remained unmatched. This CDR3 has 15 residues. Germline V lookup: CDR1 SQVTM, CDR2 ANQGSEA. The CDR3 loop is CSVSGTSGRTDTQYL. The CDR3 DNA sequence: TGCAGCGTGAGCGGGACTAGCGGACGCACAGATACGCAGTATTTA.

This clonotype has more than one count but fewer than ten. The chain combines TRBV7-6 with TRBJ2-3, with 8 bases lining up with TRBD2. Per the germline V gene, CDR1 is SGHVS and CDR2 is FNYEAQ. The CDR3 covers 12 residues. With 2 bases clipped from V and 10 bases from J, the junction kept 2 bases outside the gene matches. CDR3 protein: CASSLPGGAQYF. CDR3 in DNA: TGTGCCAGCAGCTTACCGGGGGGGGCGCAGTATTTT.

This clonotype was observed a few times. This chain uses TRBV18 with TRBJ2-3; TRBD1 matches at 9 bases. From germline, CDR1 is KGHSH and CDR2 LQKENI. This CDR3 region has 17 residues. After removal of 6 bases from V and 6 bases from J, the junction contained 16 bases not matched to a gene. DNA for the CDR3: TGTGCCAGCTCCTCCCTCCTAACAGGGGGCGCTGCGGATACGCAGTATTTT. Residues: CASSSLLTGGAADTQYF.

The rearrangement links TRBV4-2 to TRBJ2-5, with D possibly matching TRBD1 (6 bases). CDR3 length: 16 residues. Germline V gene sequence: CDR1 LGHNA, CDR2 YNFKEQ. The germline V and J ends were trimmed by 4 bases and 3 bases, with 18 bases remaining between them. The CDR3 is CASSRGQQGIEETQYF. The CDR3, as DNA: TGTGCCAGCAGCCGAGGTCAACAGGGAATTGAAGAGACCCAGTACTTC.

This clonotype was counted at least ten times. This chain connects TRBV15 to TRBJ2-1, with D hard to call. Trimming took off 3 bases at V and 5 bases at J, with 8 bases between the two ends. In germline, CDR1 is LNHNV, CDR2 YYDKDF (reference sequence). The CDR3 extends over 13 amino acids. The CDR3 DNA sequence: TGTGCCACCAGCAGCACCAGGAACAATGAGCAGTTCTTC. This translates into CATSSTRNNEQFF. Looking up the rest from reference TRBV15 and TRBJ2-1 gives the full variable domain: DAMVIQNPRYQVTQFGKPVTLSCSQTLNHNVMYWYQQKSSQAPKLLFHYYDKDFNNEADTPDNFQSRRPNTSFCFLDIRSPGLGDTAMYLCATSSTRNNEQFFGPGTRLTVL.

The chain couples TRBV20-1 to TRBJ2-2, with 10 bases matching TRBD2. The length of the CDR3 is 16 residues. From germline, CDR1 is DFQATT and CDR2 SNEGSKA (reference sequence). Losses at the gene ends were 1 base for V and 1 base for J; bases not matched to a gene: 3. CDR3 nucleotide sequence: TGCAGTGCTAGAGCAGAGCGGGAGGGGAACACCGGGGAGCTGTTTTTT. The encoded protein is CSARAEREGNTGELFF.

The gene calls are TRBV30 and TRBJ1-3, with D hard to call. This CDR3 comprises 16 residues. V lost 0 bases and J 0 bases, leaving 12 bases between the germline ends. From germline, CDR1 is GTSNPN and CDR2 SVGIG (reference sequence). The CDR3 DNA reads TGTGCCTGGAGTGTACGGCCGGGGATCTCTGGAAACACCATATATTTT. It encodes CAWSVRPGISGNTIYF.

This clonotype has only a few counts. This chain connects TRBV29-1 to TRBJ2-5; possible D gene TRBD1, 5 bases. There are 13 residues in the CDR3. With 7 bases removed from V and 1 base from J, the gap between germline ends came to 13 bases. The germline gives CDR1 SQVTM, CDR2 ANQGSEA. CDR3 sequence reads: CSAGGRAQETQYF. The CDR3 region has the DNA TGCAGCGCCGGCGGCAGGGCCCAAGAGACCCAGTACTTC.

The CDR3 DNA sequence: TGCGCCAGCAGCCAAGATAGGGGGGTCAATGAGCAGTTCTTC. Its protein product is CASSQDRGVNEQFF. This sequence joins TRBV4-3 and TRBJ2-1; D tentatively fits TRBD1 or TRBD2 (6 bases each). Between the trimmed V and J ends, which lost 0 bases and 6 bases, there was a span of 9 bases. CDR3 length equals 14 residues. Germline-derived CDR1 and CDR2 are LGHNA and YSLEER.

The chain has TRBV28 and TRBJ1-6; D gene unclear. Germline-derived CDR1 and CDR2 are MDHEN and SYDVKM. This CDR3 has 14 residues. V was shortened by 7 bases and J by 0 bases, with 7 bases between the two germline ends. CDR3 in DNA: TGTGCCAGCAAACTTGGCTCCTATAATTCACCCCTCCACTTT. As protein: CASKLGSYNSPLHF.

The chain uses TRBV5-6 and TRBJ2-1; 7 nucleotides agree with TRBD2. CDR3 length: 15 residues. V trimming: 0 bases; J trimming: 5 bases; junction bases outside the gene matches: 5. Germline V lookup: CDR1 SGHDT, CDR2 YYEEEE. In DNA, the CDR3 is TGTGCCAGCAGCTTGGGAGCTAGCGGACACAATGAGCAGTTCTTC. It codes for CASSLGASGHNEQFF.

This clonotype turned up a few times. A junction end diverges from the germline sequence, so it may reflect a read error. The chain carries TRBV7-7 and TRBJ2-2, with 8 bases matching TRBD2. The length of the CDR3 is 19 residues. Germline V gene data show CDR1 as SSHAT and CDR2 as FNYEAQ (reference sequence). CDR3 DNA sequence: TGTGCTAGCAGCTTAAATTCGACCGAGCGGGAGTTGATAACCGGGGAGCTGTTTTTT. Translating gives CASSLNSTERELITGELFF.

CDR3: CASSLHSPNEQFF. CDR3 nucleotides: TGTGCCAGCAGCTTACATAGCCCCAATGAGCAGTTCTTC. V and J are TRBV7-3 and TRBJ2-1; no clear D gene. This CDR3 is 13 amino acids long. The V gene's germline CDR1 is SGHTA and CDR2 FQGTGA. With 2 bases removed from V and 6 bases from J, the gap between germline ends came to 8 bases.

Concerning this clonotype itself: This is likely a read error, given that the CDR3 carries no conserved phenylalanine or tryptophan at its end. This chain links TRBV3-1 with TRBJ1-1; D is uncertain. With 0 bases removed from V and 10 bases from J, the gap between germline ends came to 9 bases. Germline CDR1 is LGHDT and CDR2 is YNNKEL (reference sequence). The CDR3 extends over 12 amino acids. The CDR3 region is CASSQDEGGAFC. The CDR3 DNA is TGTGCCAGCAGCCAAGATGAGGGAGGAGCTTTCTGT.

The gene calls are TRBV6-2 or TRBV6-3 and TRBJ2-7; 7 nucleotides line up with TRBD1. Germline-derived CDR1 and CDR2 are MNHEY and SVGEGT. Trimming at V came to 6 bases and at J to 5 bases, leaving 10 bases not matched to a gene. The CDR3 loop spans 14 amino acids. The CDR3 protein is CASSRTGLLDEQYF. The CDR3 DNA reads TGTGCCAGCAGCCGGACAGGCCTCCTTGACGAGCAGTACTTC.